This T cell receptor beta chain was recovered during a study of blood T cell repertoires in COVID-19. Germline V gives CDR1 LNHDA, CDR2 SQIVND (reference sequence). V gave up 6 bases and J gave up 6 bases; unmatched junction bases: 5. The CDR3 is 14 amino acids. This table comes from immunoSEQ multiplex PCR, and its TCRdb copy is limited to in-frame clones, with some not included. This sample has around 200,000 clones, with 86% found just once. Sequenced sample: peripheral blood. The chain combines TRBV19 with TRBJ2-2, with TRBD1 matching over 9 bases. This receptor was obtained from a woman aged 45 to 65 with acute or convalescent COVID-19. As DNA, the CDR3 is TGTGCCAGTAGCCCGGGACAGGGTTCCGGGGAGCTGTTTTTT. Translation: CASSPGQGSGELFF.